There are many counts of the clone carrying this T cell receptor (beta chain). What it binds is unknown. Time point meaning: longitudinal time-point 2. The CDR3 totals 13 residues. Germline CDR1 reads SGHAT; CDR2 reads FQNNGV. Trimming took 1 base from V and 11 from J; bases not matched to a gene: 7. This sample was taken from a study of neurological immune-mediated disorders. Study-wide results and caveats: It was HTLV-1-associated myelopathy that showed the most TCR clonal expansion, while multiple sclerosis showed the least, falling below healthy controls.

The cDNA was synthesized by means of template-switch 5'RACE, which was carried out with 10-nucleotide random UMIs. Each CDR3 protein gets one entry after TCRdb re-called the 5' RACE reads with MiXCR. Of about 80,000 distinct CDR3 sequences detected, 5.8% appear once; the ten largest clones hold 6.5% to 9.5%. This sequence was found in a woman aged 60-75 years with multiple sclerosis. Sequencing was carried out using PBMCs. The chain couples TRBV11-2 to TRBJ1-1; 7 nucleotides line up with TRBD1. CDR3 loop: CASSLGEGAFAFF. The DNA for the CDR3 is TGTGCCAGCAGCTTAGGTGAGGGGGCCTTCGCTTTCTTT.